These 8 T cell receptor beta chains were all obtained from the same sample, sequenced in a study of shared clonotypes between healthy human individuals. Generated by immunoSEQ multiplex PCR, the TCRdb table keeps only in-frame clones and is missing some. The table shows 2 million to 2.5 million clones, with roughly 94% occurring only once. Sequencing was done on a sample of naive CD4+ T cells sorted from blood. Stated subset: CD45RA+ positively selected. The receptor source for this set is a man aged 18 to 30 in good health.

A note on this clone: This specimen includes other DNA sequences encoding the same CDR3. The chain uses TRBV7-2 and TRBJ1-2; the match to TRBD1 covers 8 bases. The CDR3 totals 14 residues. CDR1 is SGHTA, CDR2 FQGNSA, per germline. V trimming: 0 bases; J trimming: 4 bases; junction bases outside the gene matches: 1. The CDR3 loop is CASSLAGQGYGYTF. In DNA, the CDR3 is TGTGCCAGCAGCTTAGCAGGACAGGGCTATGGCTACACCTTC.

V is TRBV9 and J is TRBJ2-1, with 9 bases lining up with TRBD2. V lost 0 bases to trimming and J lost 6 bases; unmatched junction nucleotides: 10. Germline CDR1 SGDLS, CDR2 YYNGEE. CDR3 length: 17 amino acids. Written as DNA, the CDR3 is TGTGCCAGCAGCGTAGGAATTAGCGGGAGTTTCAGCAATGAGCAGTTCTTC. This sequence encodes CASSVGISGSFSNEQFF.

The genes are TRBV10-3 and TRBJ2-1, with 9 bases lining up with TRBD1. Germline trimming cut 4 bases from V and 5 bases from J; bases unmatched to any gene: 6. Germline V CDR1 and CDR2: ENHRY, SYGVKD. The CDR3 has 15 residues. CDR3 in amino acids: CAISGGQGNDNEQFF. The CDR3, as DNA: TGTGCCATCAGTGGTGGACAGGGGAACGACAATGAGCAGTTCTTC.

The gene calls are TRBV5-4 and TRBJ2-3; D perhaps matches TRBD2 (7 bases). Between the trimmed V and J ends, which lost 4 bases and 7 bases, there was a span of 22 bases. The CDR3 sequence is 16 residues long. Germline CDR1 SGHNT, CDR2 YYREEE (reference sequence). As DNA, the CDR3 is TGTGCCAGCAGCGTCTCCCGGGGGGCTCAAGAAAATACGCAGTATTTT. Translated, it gives CASSVSRGAQENTQYF.

This chain links TRBV29-1 with TRBJ1-1; D is undetermined. The CDR3 runs to 14 residues. Deletions cut 4 bases from V and 0 bases from J, with 12 bases between. Germline V gene lookup returns CDR1 SQVTM and CDR2 ANQGSEA. The CDR3 DNA sequence: TGCAGCGTTGTCCGGGGATCTTTGAACACTGAAGCTTTCTTT. Its protein product is CSVVRGSLNTEAFF.

To note about this clone: Other nucleotide sequences in the sample specify the same CDR3. The chain employs TRBV14 and TRBJ2-1; D is ambiguous. CDR3 length: 12 amino acids. The V end lost 2 bases, the J end lost 7 bases, and 6 bases lay between the germline ends. CDR1 is SGHDN, CDR2 FVKESK, per germline. CDR3 sequence reads: CASSQSGNEQFF. The CDR3 nucleotides read TGTGCCAGCAGCCAATCAGGAAATGAGCAGTTCTTC.

The chain uses TRBV29-1 and TRBJ2-1; 8 bases align to TRBD2. The CDR3 sequence is 15 residues long. The ends lost 2 bases at V and 2 bases at J; junction bases unmatched: 5. Germline CDR1 and CDR2: SQVTM and ANQGSEA. In DNA form, the CDR3 reads TGCAGCGTTGAATTACTGGGACTAGCCTACAATGAGCAGTTCTTC. Translation: CSVELLGLAYNEQFF.

The rearrangement links TRBV7-2 to TRBJ2-5; perhaps D is TRBD1 or TRBD2 (5 bases each). V lost 4 bases, J lost 2 bases, and 14 bases lay in between. The CDR3 covers 15 residues. Per germline, CDR1 SGHTA and CDR2 FQGNSA. The chain's CDR3 is CASSSSGRKQETQYF. The CDR3 DNA reads as TGTGCCAGCAGCTCATCGGGACGGAAACAAGAGACCCAGTACTTC.